Listed below are T cell receptor beta chains from one sample, sequenced in a study of response to subunit inactivated influenza vaccine. TCRdb re-called the RT-PCR reads with MiXCR, one entry per CDR3 protein. The repertoire includes about 540,000 distinct CDR3 sequences, around 13% of them detected once, and 11% sits in the top ten. Sequences were derived from PBMCs from blood, sampled approximately 13 days after vaccination. The receptors originated from a middle-aged man who received an inactivated influenza vaccine. The CDR3 runs from the conserved cysteine through the conserved F or W. Some rows have no size entry. The others give once, few or many, or a class for an expanded clone.

j_gene	abundance	v_gene	CDR3aa
TRBJ2-3	-	TRBV5-5	CASRWWGLGTDTQYF
TRBJ1-2	-	TRBV12-3/TRBV12-4	CASSLSIGANYGYTF
TRBJ2-5	few	TRBV3-1	CASSRRGKETQYF
TRBJ2-1	few	TRBV5-1	CASSLTGLAGVNNEQFF
TRBJ2-1	few	TRBV28	CASSLSTSGRNEQFF
TRBJ2-7	few	TRBV28	CASSPADRGEQYF
TRBJ2-5	few	TRBV10-3	CATHQGLQETQYF
TRBJ2-1	-	TRBV29-1	CSVEAGLAGYRNEQFF
TRBJ2-1	-	TRBV5-6	CASSLGWDGPYNEQFF
TRBJ2-3	few	TRBV7-2	CASSRLYRDTQYF
TRBJ2-5	few	TRBV7-8	CASSSSGTRKQETQYF
TRBJ1-2	-	TRBV12-3/TRBV12-4	CASSFQGRFGGYTF
TRBJ2-7	few	TRBV7-9	CATEKWDRGYEQYF
TRBJ2-7	few	TRBV7-2	CASSPVAGGFYEQYF
TRBJ2-3	few	TRBV5-1	CASSSFGGTSGFTDTQYF
TRBJ2-1	-	TRBV24-1	CATSDPAGQGALNEQFF